One sample yielded the 24 T cell receptor beta chains listed below, sequenced in a study of tumor-infiltrating lymphocytes in primary liver carcinoma. TCR beta cDNA was made from approximately 540 ng total RNA with a constant-region primer. ARM-PCR was slightly modified, and three nested multiplex PCR rounds with it gave rise to the TCR beta libraries. With TRBV1-TRBV30 forward primers and a C-beta reverse primer, the first two PCR rounds were run for around 11 cycles each. Via MiXCR, TCRdb re-called the multiplex PCR reads, giving one row per CDR3 protein. The data show around 330,000 distinct CDR3 sequences, roughly 60% seen once. The study extracted blood RNA from unsorted whole blood and also extracted germline DNA. Sequenced sample: peripheral blood. The receptor set was obtained from a woman younger than 45 with primary liver carcinoma and hepatitis B virus infection.

This chain uses TRBV29-1 with TRBJ2-3; 12 bases align to TRBD2. The CDR3 spans 16 residues. Germline V lookup: CDR1 SQVTM, CDR2 ANQGSEA. The J segment lost 2 bases and the V segment lost 8 bases, leaving 11 bases of the junction unmatched. This CDR3 reads CSTSGTSGYFTDTQYF. The CDR3 nucleotides are TGCAGCACCTCTGGGACTAGCGGGTACTTCACAGATACGCAGTATTTT.

The rearrangement links TRBV7-8 to TRBJ2-3, with D maybe TRBD2 (6 bases). V dropped 5 bases and J dropped 5 bases, with 23 bases sitting between them. The CDR3 runs to 17 residues. CDR1 and CDR2 (germline): SGHVS, FQNEAQ. The CDR3 DNA is TGTGCCAGCAGCGCCACCACTAACGGGAGTAGAAAAGATACGCAGTATTTT. This codes for CASSATTNGSRKDTQYF.

As to this clonotype: This may arise from a read error, as a much more abundant clone is one base away. V usage is TRBV6-1 and J usage is TRBJ2-1; TRBD2 matches 8 bases. This CDR3 contains 15 residues. The ends lost 4 bases at V and 3 bases at J; junction bases unmatched: 5. Germline lookup yields CDR1 MNHNS and CDR2 SASEGT. CDR3 residues: CASSAGSGGYNEQFF. The CDR3 DNA is TGTGCCAGCAGTGCGGGGAGCGGGGGCTACAATGAGCAGTTCTTC.

This clonotype was seen ten or more times. V and J are TRBV6-6 and TRBJ2-7; no definite D call. This CDR3 spans 14 amino acids. The V and J ends lost 8 bases and 3 bases respectively, with 17 bases between them. CDR1 MNHNY and CDR2 SVGAGI come from the germline V gene (reference sequence). The CDR3 loop reads CASDGVPSGYEQYF. Written as DNA, the CDR3 is TGTGCCAGCGATGGAGTCCCTTCCGGCTACGAGCAGTACTTC.

This clonotype was detected ten times or more. V gene TRBV11-2 combines with J gene TRBJ2-1, with 8 bases aligning to TRBD1. This CDR3 is built from 15 residues. Germline CDR1 reads SGHAT; CDR2 reads FQNNGV. Losses at the gene ends were 5 bases for V and 8 bases for J; bases not matched to a gene: 11. The CDR3 is CASSARTGTYDEQFF. The CDR3 coding sequence is TGTGCCAGCAGCGCCAGGACAGGGACGTACGATGAGCAGTTCTTC.

Worth noting for this clonotype: This may arise from a read error, as a much more abundant clone is one base away. The gene calls are TRBV29-1 and TRBJ2-1; 14 nucleotides match TRBD2. Germline assignment: CDR1 SQVTM and CDR2 ANQGSEA. The CDR3 loop spans 12 amino acids. The CDR3 sequence is CSVGLAGDDQFF. In DNA form, the CDR3 reads TGCAGCGTGGGACTAGCGGGAGATGATCAGTTCTTC.

To note about this clonotype: Since a much larger clone is just one base distant, this may be a read error. The chain recombines TRBV4-1 with TRBJ1-1; D possibly corresponds to TRBD1 (5 bases). The germline CDR1 and CDR2 sequences are MGHRA and YSYEKL. CDR3 size: 17 residues. This chain's CDR3 is CTSSLPYIRQPNTEAFF. The DNA for the CDR3 is TGCACCAGCAGCCTGCCCTATATTAGACAGCCGAACACTGAAGCTTTCTTT.

This clonotype came up many times. CDR3 protein: CASSQGAGAYEQYF. CDR3 bases: TGCGCCAGCAGCCAAGGGGCGGGGGCCTACGAGCAGTACTTC. The rearrangement joins TRBV4-3 to TRBJ2-7, with TRBD2 matching over 7 bases. After removal of 1 base from V and 2 bases from J, the junction contained 2 bases not matched to a gene. The CDR3 totals 14 residues. CDR1 is LGHNA, CDR2 YSLEER, per germline.

Details on this clonotype: In this CDR3 the conserved last residue, phenylalanine or tryptophan, is missing, so a read error is likely. This chain connects TRBV5-6 to TRBJ2-5, with D maybe TRBD2 (6 bases). CDR3 size: 14 residues. V was trimmed by 4 bases and J by 3 bases, leaving 13 bases between them. Germline V gene lookup returns CDR1 SGHDT and CDR2 YYEEEE. For the CDR3, the DNA is TGTGCCAGCAGCCGTGGACTACTAAAAGAGACCCAGTACCTC. Its protein product is CASSRGLLKETQYL.

The sample holds many counts of this clonotype. The chain links TRBV6-2 or TRBV6-3 to TRBJ2-2; no definite D call. Trimming stripped 2 bases from V and 3 bases from J, with 7 bases between. CDR3 length: 14 residues. Germline V gene data show CDR1 as MNHEY and CDR2 as SVGEGT. The CDR3 spells CASSYRQYTGELFF. CDR3 bases: TGTGCCAGCAGTTACAGGCAGTACACCGGGGAGCTGTTTTTT.

The V and J genes are TRBV28 and TRBJ2-7, with 12 positions matching TRBD2. J was trimmed by 9 bases and V by 5 bases; bases with no gene match: 23. The V gene's germline CDR1 is MDHEN and CDR2 SYDVKM. CDR3 length equals 19 residues. The CDR3 DNA reads TGTGCCAGCAGTAATTTCGGAGCGACTAGCGGGAGCATACCCCGTCGGCAGTACTTC. This encodes CASSNFGATSGSIPRRQYF.

Note on this clonotype: The junction and the germline gene differ at one end; a read error may be behind it. This rearrangement joins TRBV5-6 to TRBJ2-3, with D unclear. CDR3 size: 13 residues. CDR1 and CDR2 (germline): SGHDT, YYEEEE. CDR3 nucleotides: TGTGTCAGCACTACGGCAAGCACAGATACGCAGTATTTT. As protein: CVSTTASTDTQYF.

On this clonotype itself: An end of the junction does not agree with germline; a read error may underlie this. J is TRBJ1-5 and V is TRBV12-3 or TRBV12-4; D unclear. CDR3 size: 12 residues. DNA of the CDR3: TGTACCAGCAGTCGCGGAGATCAGCCCCAGCATTTT. Translation: CTSSRGDQPQHF.

A remark on this clonotype: The junction departs from germline at one end; a sequencing error may be responsible. V and J are TRBV5-1 and TRBJ2-3, with D maybe TRBD2 (5 bases). This CDR3 has 14 residues. The V gene's germline CDR1 is SGHRS and CDR2 YFSETQ. The CDR3 loop is CASQLVGVTDTQYF. Here the CDR3 DNA reads TGCGCCAGTCAGCTAGTGGGAGTAACAGATACGCAGTACTTT.

In regard to this clonotype: A much more abundant neighbour one base away suggests this may be a read error. V and J are TRBV29-1 and TRBJ2-3; D unresolved. Germline CDR1 reads SQVTM; CDR2 reads ANQGSEA. This CDR3 comprises 12 residues. Trimming stripped 2 bases from V and 5 bases from J, with 8 bases between. CDR3 in amino acids: CSVEPPGDTQYF. The CDR3 nucleotides are TGCAGCGTTGAACCACCGGGAGATACGCAGTATTTT.

The chain carries TRBV4-2 and TRBJ2-7; 9 positions agree with TRBD2. Germline CDR1 LGHNA, CDR2 YNFKEQ. CDR3 length: 16 amino acids. The trim removed 0 bases at V and 2 bases at J, leaving 5 bases unmatched. The CDR3 sequence is CASSQDGTSWTYEQYF. The CDR3 DNA is TGTGCCAGCAGCCAAGACGGGACTAGCTGGACCTACGAGCAGTACTTC.

In regard to this clonotype: One junction end does not reproduce the germline sequence, and a read error may be involved. The chain recombines TRBV4-1 with TRBJ2-1; 8 bases align to TRBD2. The CDR3 has 16 amino acids. From germline, CDR1 is MGHRA and CDR2 YSYEKL. CDR3 bases: TGCGCCAACAGCCATCCGAGCGGGAGAGGAGACAATGAGCAGTTCTTC. It codes for CANSHPSGRGDNEQFF.

The chain uses TRBV13 and TRBJ1-3; D remains ambiguous. CDR1 PRHDT and CDR2 FYEKMQ come from the germline V gene (reference sequence). There are 13 residues in the CDR3. With 5 bases removed from V and 2 bases from J, the gap between germline ends came to 7 bases. DNA for the CDR3: TGTGCCAGCAGCCGTATGGCTGGAAACACCATATATTTT. Amino acids: CASSRMAGNTIYF.

The rearrangement joins TRBV28 to TRBJ1-4, with D perhaps matching TRBD1 (5 bases). Trimming shortened V by 11 bases and J by 4 bases, and 11 bases separated the two germline ends. CDR1 is MDHEN, CDR2 SYDVKM, per germline. The length of the CDR3 is 12 residues. The CDR3 region is CAGGGNNEKLFF. CDR3 nucleotide sequence: TGTGCCGGGGGAGGGAATAATGAAAAACTGTTTTTT.

As for this clonotype: This may be a read error: a much more frequent sequence differs by one nucleotide. This chain uses TRBV29-1 with TRBJ2-1; D is unresolved. This CDR3 contains 14 residues. The germline gives CDR1 SQVTM, CDR2 ANQGSEA. The ends were cut back, 0 bases at V and 2 bases at J, with 8 bases in the middle. CDR3 protein: CSVEELPTYNEQFF. CDR3 sequence (DNA): TGCAGCGTTGAAGAGCTCCCTACCTACAATGAGCAGTTCTTC.

The V call is TRBV30, the J call TRBJ1-4; D is uncertain. The CDR3 length is 12 residues. CDR1 is GTSNPN, CDR2 SVGIG, per germline (reference sequence). V shed 3 bases and J shed 7 bases, with 9 bases lying between them. CDR3: CAWSKRGEKLFF. The CDR3, as DNA: TGTGCCTGGAGCAAGCGGGGTGAAAAACTGTTTTTT.

This clonotype came up many times. One end of the junction fails to match germline, which may point to a read error. The chain carries TRBV29-1 and TRBJ2-7, with D unresolved. The CDR3 consists of 15 residues. Germline CDR1 reads SQVTM; CDR2 reads ANQGSEA. The CDR3 nucleotides read TGCAGCATTGACCTTTCTAGACCGGTGTCGAGCGAGCAGTACTTC. This gives the protein CSIDLSRPVSSEQYF.

Of note for this clonotype: No conserved phenylalanine or tryptophan ends this CDR3, so it is likely a read error. V gene TRBV6-2 or TRBV6-3 combines with J gene TRBJ2-2; TRBD2 matches at 7 bases. Per the germline V gene, CDR1 is MNHEY and CDR2 is SVGEGT. V gave up 4 bases and J gave up 3 bases; unmatched junction bases: 5. The CDR3 is 15 residues long. As DNA, the CDR3 is TGTGCCAGCAGTTCGCAGCGGGGTTACACCGGGGAGCTGTTTGTT. It translates to CASSSQRGYTGELFV.

Worth noting for this clonotype: At one boundary the junction diverges from the germline segment, which might be a read error. The chain recombines TRBV12-3 or TRBV12-4 with TRBJ1-5; possibly TRBD1 for D (6 bases). The CDR3 is made up of 14 amino acids. The CDR3 is CASSFGQSNQSQHF. In DNA form, the CDR3 reads TGTGCCAGCAGTTTCGGACAGAGCAATCAGTCCCAGCATTTT.